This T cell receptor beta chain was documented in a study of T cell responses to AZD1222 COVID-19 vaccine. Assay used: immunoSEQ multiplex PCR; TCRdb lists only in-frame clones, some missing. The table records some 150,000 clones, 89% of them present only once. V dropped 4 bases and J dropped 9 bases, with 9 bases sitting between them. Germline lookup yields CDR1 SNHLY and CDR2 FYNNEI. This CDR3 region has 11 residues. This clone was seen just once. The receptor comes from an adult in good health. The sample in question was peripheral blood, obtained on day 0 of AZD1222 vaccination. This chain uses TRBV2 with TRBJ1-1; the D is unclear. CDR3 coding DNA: TGTGCCAGCAGTGGGGGAGGAAAAGCTTTCTTT. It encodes CASSGGGKAFF.